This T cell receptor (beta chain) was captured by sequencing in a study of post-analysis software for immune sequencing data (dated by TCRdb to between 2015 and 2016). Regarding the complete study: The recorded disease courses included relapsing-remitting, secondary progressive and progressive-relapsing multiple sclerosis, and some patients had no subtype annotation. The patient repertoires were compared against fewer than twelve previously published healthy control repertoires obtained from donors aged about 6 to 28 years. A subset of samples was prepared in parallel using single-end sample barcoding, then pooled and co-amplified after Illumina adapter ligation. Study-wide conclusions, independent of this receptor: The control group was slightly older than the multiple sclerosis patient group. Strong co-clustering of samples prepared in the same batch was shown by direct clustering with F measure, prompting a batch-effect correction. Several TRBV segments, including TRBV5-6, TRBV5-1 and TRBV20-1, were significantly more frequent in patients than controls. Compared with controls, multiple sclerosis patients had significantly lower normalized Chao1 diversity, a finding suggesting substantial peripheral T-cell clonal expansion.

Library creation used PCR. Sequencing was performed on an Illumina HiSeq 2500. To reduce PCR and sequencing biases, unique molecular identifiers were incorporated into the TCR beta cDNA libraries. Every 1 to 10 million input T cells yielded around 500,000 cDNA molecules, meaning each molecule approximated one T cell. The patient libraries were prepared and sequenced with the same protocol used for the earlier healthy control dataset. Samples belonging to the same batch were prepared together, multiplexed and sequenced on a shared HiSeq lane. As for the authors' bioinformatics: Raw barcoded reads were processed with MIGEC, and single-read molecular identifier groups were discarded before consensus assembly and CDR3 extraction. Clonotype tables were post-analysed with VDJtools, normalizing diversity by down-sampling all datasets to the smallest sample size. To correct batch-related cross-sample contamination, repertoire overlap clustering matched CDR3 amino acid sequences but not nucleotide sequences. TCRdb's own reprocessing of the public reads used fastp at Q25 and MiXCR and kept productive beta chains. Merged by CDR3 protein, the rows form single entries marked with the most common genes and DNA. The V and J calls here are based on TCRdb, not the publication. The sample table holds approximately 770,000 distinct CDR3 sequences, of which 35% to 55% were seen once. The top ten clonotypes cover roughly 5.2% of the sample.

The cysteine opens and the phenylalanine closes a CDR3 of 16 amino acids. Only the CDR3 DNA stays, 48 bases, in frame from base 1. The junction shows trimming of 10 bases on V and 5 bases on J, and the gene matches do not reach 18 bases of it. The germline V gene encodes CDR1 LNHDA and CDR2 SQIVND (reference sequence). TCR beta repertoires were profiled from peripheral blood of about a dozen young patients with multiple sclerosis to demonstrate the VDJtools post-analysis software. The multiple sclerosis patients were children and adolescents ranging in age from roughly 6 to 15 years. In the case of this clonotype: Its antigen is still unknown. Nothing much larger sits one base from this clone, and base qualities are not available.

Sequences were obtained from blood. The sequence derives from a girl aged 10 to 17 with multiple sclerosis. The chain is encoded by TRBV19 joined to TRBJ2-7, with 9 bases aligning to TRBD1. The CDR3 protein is CATGEVAGQGKHEQYF. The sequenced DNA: TGTGCCACGGGGGAGGTGGCGGGACAGGGAAAGCACGAGCAGTACTTC. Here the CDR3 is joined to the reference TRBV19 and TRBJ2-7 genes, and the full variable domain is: DGGITQSPKYLFRKEGQNVTLSCEQNLNHDAMYWYRQDPGQGLRLIYYSQIVNDFQKGDIAEGYSVSREKKESFPLTVTSAQKNPTAFYLCATGEVAGQGKHEQYFGPGTRLTVT.